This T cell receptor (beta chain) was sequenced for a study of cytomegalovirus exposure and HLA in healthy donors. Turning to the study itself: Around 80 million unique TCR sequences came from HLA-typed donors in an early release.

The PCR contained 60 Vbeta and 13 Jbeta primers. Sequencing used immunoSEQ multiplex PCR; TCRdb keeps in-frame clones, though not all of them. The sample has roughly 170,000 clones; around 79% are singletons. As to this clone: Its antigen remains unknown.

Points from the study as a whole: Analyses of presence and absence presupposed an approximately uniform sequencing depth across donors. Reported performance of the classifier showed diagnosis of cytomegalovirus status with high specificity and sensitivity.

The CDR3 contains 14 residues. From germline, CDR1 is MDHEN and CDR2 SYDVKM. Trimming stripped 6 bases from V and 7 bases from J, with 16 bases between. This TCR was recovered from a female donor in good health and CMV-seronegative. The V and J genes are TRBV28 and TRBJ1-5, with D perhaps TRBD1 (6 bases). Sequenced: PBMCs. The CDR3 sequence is CASSPYRAGQPQHF. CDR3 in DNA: TGTGCCAGCAGCCCATACAGGGCCGGACAGCCCCAGCATTTT.